This T cell receptor beta chain was sequenced in a study of cytomegalovirus exposure and HLA in healthy donors. General observations from the study: Most sequenced TCRs were rare (though some public TCRs occurred in many donors). That first-cohort TCR clusters tended to co-occur in the 100 to 150 validation repertoires was found in a later analysis. Cytomegalovirus status was reportedly diagnosed by the classifier with high sensitivity and specificity.

Germline V lookup: CDR1 SGHTA, CDR2 FQGNSA. The CDR3 is 15 amino acids. The trim removed 2 bases at V and 4 bases at J, leaving 3 bases unmatched. While the first cohort had fewer than 850 subjects, the donors belonged to the separate validation cohort of roughly 120 subjects. Profiling relied on immunoSEQ multiplex PCR, and the TCRdb table lists in-frame clones only, not all of them. The table lists 80,000 to 90,000 clones, roughly 96% of them singletons. In the case of this clone: As yet, its antigen is unknown.

The chain joins TRBV7-2 to TRBJ1-5, with TRBD1 identical over 9 bases. This TCR came from a man younger than 30 in good health and CMV-seronegative. Source material: PBMCs. Here the CDR3 reads CASSLKGQGNQPQHF. The CDR3 DNA reads TGTGCCAGCAGCTTAAAGGGACAGGGTAATCAGCCCCAGCATTTT.